This entry describes one TCR beta chain. Clones were read by immunoSEQ multiplex PCR, and TCRdb kept only the in-frame ones, dropping some. The sample records tens of thousands of clones, under 85% being singletons. The sample comes from a study of early stage breast cancer tumors. The sequenced sample consisted of blood. The TCR was taken from a person between 55 and 69 years old with breast cancer.

The CDR3 sequence: CASSSDPRGEQYF. In DNA form, the CDR3 reads TGTGCCAGCAGCTCCGATCCCCGGGGCGAGCAGTACTTC. The V gene is TRBV5-5, the J gene TRBJ2-7; the D gene is possibly TRBD2 (5 bases). This CDR3 has 13 amino acids. Trimming pared 3 bases from V and 6 bases from J, leaving 13 bases between. CDR1 and CDR2 from the germline V gene are SGHKS and YYEKEE (reference sequence).